Below are 16 T cell receptor beta chains sequenced from a single sample in a study of blood T cell repertoires in COVID-19. The assay was immunoSEQ multiplex PCR, and TCRdb's table has in-frame clones only and misses some. The table has some 50,000 clones, about 89% seen once; the top ten hold 1.6%. Sequenced sample: peripheral blood. These receptors were obtained from a man aged 60 to 75 with acute or convalescent COVID-19.

V usage is TRBV12-3 or TRBV12-4 and J usage is TRBJ1-1, with D hard to call. This CDR3 is 12 amino acids long. Trimming removed 6 bases at V and 2 bases at J, with 7 bases between. DNA of the CDR3: TGTGCCAGCAGCCTCTTCAACACTGAAGCTTTCTTT. This encodes CASSLFNTEAFF.

The rearrangement links TRBV27 to TRBJ1-4; 7 nucleotides agree with TRBD1. The CDR3 sequence is 14 residues long. J was trimmed by 7 bases and V by 5 bases; bases with no gene match: 7. Germline V CDR1 and CDR2: MNHEY, SMNVEV (reference sequence). CDR3 sequence reads: CASSTGTASEKLFF. CDR3 DNA sequence: TGTGCCAGCAGTACCGGGACAGCCAGTGAAAAACTGTTTTTT.

This chain links TRBV6-5 with TRBJ1-1, with D tentatively TRBD1 (6 bases). Germline values: CDR1 MNHEY, CDR2 SVGAGI. There are 14 residues in the CDR3. Trimming took 4 bases from V and 6 from J, leaving 15 bases between them. The CDR3: CASSSQKQGAEAFF. CDR3 nucleotide sequence: TGTGCCAGCAGTTCTCAGAAACAGGGCGCTGAAGCTTTCTTT.

The chain uses TRBV20-1 and TRBJ1-5, with a weak D call TRBD1 (5 bases). CDR3 length equals 14 residues. Trimming cost V 5 bases and J 2 bases, with 13 bases left between them. The V gene's germline CDR1 is DFQATT and CDR2 SNEGSKA (reference sequence). The CDR3 sequence: CSAGERDGNQPQHF. Here the CDR3 DNA reads TGCAGTGCTGGTGAGCGGGACGGCAATCAGCCCCAGCATTTT.

The V call is TRBV30, the J call TRBJ2-5, with D perhaps TRBD1 (5 bases). Germline-derived CDR1 and CDR2 are GTSNPN and SVGIG (reference sequence). The CDR3 loop spans 15 amino acids. The V gene lost 0 bases and the J gene lost 1 base, with 12 bases spanning the gap. The CDR3 loop is CAWSVRQGLQETQYF. The CDR3 bases are TGTGCCTGGAGTGTACGGCAGGGCCTCCAAGAGACCCAGTACTTC.

V gene TRBV24-1 combines with J gene TRBJ1-3, with TRBD1 matching over 7 bases. CDR3 length: 14 amino acids. CDR1 is KGHDR, CDR2 SFDVKD, per germline. J lost 2 bases, V lost 11 bases, and 8 bases had no gene match. This CDR3 reads CAKVTGTTGNTIYF. The CDR3 DNA sequence: TGTGCCAAGGTGACAGGGACGACTGGAAACACCATATATTTT.

The J gene is TRBJ2-1, the V gene TRBV24-1, with 8 nucleotides matching TRBD1. From germline, CDR1 is KGHDR and CDR2 SFDVKD. The CDR3 totals 17 residues. After removal of 0 bases from V and 7 bases from J, the junction contained 10 bases not matched to a gene. This CDR3 is CATSDLNPRGLGNEQFF. The DNA of the CDR3 is TGTGCCACCAGTGATTTGAATCCCAGGGGGCTGGGGAATGAGCAGTTCTTC.

The chain has TRBV2 and TRBJ1-2, with a possible D match to TRBD1 (6 bases). Germline V lookup: CDR1 SNHLY, CDR2 FYNNEI. Trimming took 7 bases from V and 13 from J, leaving 28 bases between them. The CDR3 length is 15 residues. The CDR3 here is CASIGGRDLNTPGTF. CDR3 nucleotides: TGTGCCAGCATCGGGGGGCGCGACCTAAATACCCCGGGCACCTTC.

This rearrangement joins TRBV11-2 to TRBJ2-7; possibly TRBD1 for D (6 bases). The CDR3 extends over 14 amino acids. V was shortened by 3 bases and J by 3 bases, with 12 bases between the two germline ends. Germline lookup yields CDR1 SGHAT and CDR2 FQNNGV. CDR3 in DNA: TGTGCCAGCAGCTTGTCCCGGGACAACTACGAGCAGTACTTC. Protein product: CASSLSRDNYEQYF.

The chain is built from TRBV11-2 and TRBJ2-7; 8 bases line up with TRBD1. This CDR3 region has 14 residues. After removal of 5 bases from V and 2 bases from J, the junction contained 5 bases not matched to a gene. The germline V gene encodes CDR1 SGHAT and CDR2 FQNNGV. The CDR3 nucleotides are TGTGCCAGCAGCCCCGGACAGGGCCCCTACGAGCAGTACTTC. Amino acid sequence: CASSPGQGPYEQYF.

The CDR3 coding sequence is TGTGCCAGCAGCTTAGGCGGGGGTGTCACAGATACGCAGTATTTT. It translates to CASSLGGGVTDTQYF. The rearrangement joins TRBV11-3 to TRBJ2-3, with TRBD2 matching 7 bases. The CDR3 consists of 15 residues. Germline-derived CDR1 and CDR2 are SGHNT and YENEEA. The ends lost 1 base at V and 2 bases at J; junction bases unmatched: 3.

The V and J genes are TRBV28 and TRBJ1-5; 9 bases fit TRBD1. There are 16 residues in the CDR3. The V segment lost 5 bases and the J segment 5 bases; nucleotides outside the gene matches: 10. Germline CDR1 and CDR2: MDHEN and SYDVKM. CDR3 region: CASSKSLRTGDQPQHF. CDR3 nucleotide sequence: TGTGCCAGCAGTAAATCACTCCGGACAGGGGATCAGCCCCAGCATTTT.

This chain connects TRBV9 to TRBJ1-3; TRBD1 is a possible D gene (5 bases). The CDR3 is 18 amino acids. Germline CDR1 and CDR2: SGDLS and YYNGEE. V was pared by 0 bases and J by 0 bases, with 16 bases between. The CDR3 nucleotides are TGTGCCAGCAGCGTAGGAGGCCTGGGACTGATCTCTGGAAACACCATATATTTT. This gives the protein CASSVGGLGLISGNTIYF.

Concerning this clone: Sequence at one end of the junction differs from germline and may be a read error. Additional DNA sequences in this sample encode the identical CDR3. This sequence joins TRBV19 and TRBJ2-7; 7 bases line up with TRBD1. The CDR3 is 14 residues long. Germline CDR1 and CDR2: LNHDA and SQIVND (reference sequence). This chain's CDR3 is CASSIGTASYEQYF. For the CDR3, the DNA is TGTGCCAGTAGCATAGGGACAGCTTCCTACGAGCAGTACTTC.

The chain recombines TRBV18 with TRBJ2-7; TRBD1 matches at 8 bases. V dropped 1 base and J dropped 3; count of bases not matched to a gene: 8. The CDR3 sequence is 16 residues long. Looked up from germline, CDR1 is KGHSH and CDR2 is LQKENI. CDR3 bases: TGTGCCAGCTCACCACGGACAGGGATAGAGTTCTACGAGCAGTACTTC. Translating it yields CASSPRTGIEFYEQYF.

The gene calls are TRBV5-1 and TRBJ1-4; D gene uncertain. CDR3 length: 15 residues. V was shortened by 0 bases and J by 3 bases, with 9 bases between the two germline ends. The germline V gene has CDR1 SGHRS and CDR2 YFSETQ. CDR3 bases: TGCGCCAGCAGCTTGGACGGGAGACCTAATGAAAAACTGTTTTTT. Translation: CASSLDGRPNEKLFF. Using reference TRBV5-1 and TRBJ1-4 for the parts outside the CDR3, the full variable domain is KAGVTQTPRYLIKTRGQQVTLSCSPISGHRSVSWYQQTPGQGLQFLFEYFSETQRNKGNFPGRFSGRQFSNSRSEMNVSTLELGDSALYLCASSLDGRPNEKLFFGSGTQLSVL.